These 9 T cell receptor beta chains were all obtained from the same sample, sequenced in a study of beta chain features in type 1 diabetes. General study findings and limits: Across all four CD4+ subsets, people with type 1 diabetes showed modestly shorter TCRB CDR3s.

Their antigen targets remain unknown. The study reverse transcribed the entire isolated RNA, so it sequenced expressed TCRB transcripts. Profiled with immunoSEQ multiplex PCR; TCRdb holds only in-frame clones, not every one. The sample carries about 29,000 clones, roughly three fifths recorded once. Material: Tregs from blood. The receptors here all came from a woman aged 18-30 years with type 1 diabetes.

The chain recombines TRBV4-2 with TRBJ2-2, with no clear D. Germline V gene sequence: CDR1 LGHNA, CDR2 YNFKEQ. The CDR3 has 14 amino acids. V was shortened by 1 base and J by 6 bases, with 9 bases between the two germline ends. This chain's CDR3 is CASSQGWSAGELFF. CDR3 DNA sequence: TGTGCCAGCAGCCAAGGATGGAGCGCCGGGGAGCTGTTTTTT.

This clone has just a few counts. V gene TRBV11-2 combines with J gene TRBJ1-3; 9 bases agree with TRBD1. After removal of 5 bases from V and 1 base from J, the junction contained 6 bases not matched to a gene. This CDR3 contains 16 residues. The V gene's germline CDR1 is SGHAT and CDR2 FQNNGV. In DNA, the CDR3 is TGTGCCAGCAGCAAGGGACAGGGAAAGTCTGGAAACACCATATATTTT. Translated, it gives CASSKGQGKSGNTIYF.

Here the CDR3 DNA reads TGTGCCAGCAGCACGACAGATGAGAATGAAAAACTGTTTTTT. Translation gives CASSTTDENEKLFF. The V and J genes are TRBV5-4 and TRBJ1-4; D possibly corresponds to TRBD1 (5 bases). This CDR3 region has 14 residues. CDR1 is SGHNT, CDR2 YYREEE, per germline (reference sequence). Trimming left V 4 bases short and J 5 bases short, with 12 bases between.

This clone came up a few times. The V call is TRBV7-2, the J call TRBJ2-1, with unresolved D. V was cut by 3 bases and J by 9 bases, with 6 bases left in between. Germline values: CDR1 SGHTA, CDR2 FQGNSA. This CDR3 comprises 11 residues. CDR3 sequence: CASSLYFEQFF. Here the CDR3 DNA reads TGTGCCAGCAGCTTGTATTTTGAGCAGTTCTTC.

This chain joins TRBV7-9 and TRBJ2-2; 9 positions agree with TRBD2. Germline CDR1 reads SEHNR; CDR2 reads FQNEAQ (reference sequence). There are 15 residues in the CDR3. Trimming removed 6 bases from V and 0 bases from J; junction bases left unmatched: 2. CDR3 sequence reads: CASRTSGTNTGELFF. The CDR3 bases are TGTGCCAGCAGGACTAGCGGAACGAACACCGGGGAGCTGTTTTTT.

The chain carries TRBV7-9 and TRBJ2-5; D possibly corresponds to TRBD1 (5 bases). Germline assignment: CDR1 SEHNR and CDR2 FQNEAQ (reference sequence). The length of the CDR3 is 15 residues. V was clipped by 5 bases and J by 2 bases, with 15 bases between them. CDR3 residues: CASSQSPGWQETQYF. The CDR3 coding sequence is TGTGCCAGCAGCCAGAGCCCAGGGTGGCAAGAGACCCAGTACTTC.

This chain connects TRBV18 to TRBJ2-2; TRBD1 matches at 8 bases. The V segment lost 4 bases and the J segment 1 base; nucleotides outside the gene matches: 2. Germline CDR1 is KGHSH and CDR2 is LQKENI. The CDR3 runs to 15 residues. This chain's CDR3 is CASSRTGMNTGELFF. In DNA, the CDR3 is TGTGCCAGCTCACGGACAGGGATGAACACCGGGGAGCTGTTTTTT.

The genes are TRBV14 and TRBJ2-2, with D perhaps TRBD1 (6 bases). The germline gives CDR1 SGHDN, CDR2 FVKESK. This CDR3 region has 16 residues. Trimming stripped 4 bases from V and 2 bases from J, with 14 bases between. CDR3 loop: CASSPRTARNTGELFF. Here the CDR3 DNA reads TGTGCCAGCAGCCCTCGGACAGCACGAAACACCGGGGAGCTGTTTTTT.

The chain has TRBV5-6 and TRBJ2-3; D may be TRBD2 (5 bases). This CDR3 has 15 residues. Germline V CDR1 and CDR2: SGHDT, YYEEEE. V was clipped by 0 bases and J by 2 bases, with 10 bases between them. CDR3 sequence (DNA): TGTGCCAGCAGCTTGGTCGGACTGAACACAGATACGCAGTATTTT. Protein product: CASSLVGLNTDTQYF.